The TCR beta chain under discussion was sequenced for a study of identical twins (TCRdb year 2016). With regard to the full study: To test whether fetal clonotypes persist, this study deep-sequenced TCR alpha and beta repertoires from monozygotic twins, from unrelated adults of various ages, and from cord blood. To rule out contamination, replicate twin experiments were performed at different times with different library preparation protocols. Summary of the overall study and its limitations: In monozygotic twins, out-of-frame TCR alpha sharing was systematically underestimated by recombination models, although the models agreed with sharing between unrelated individuals. Compared with coincidental sharing between unrelated individuals, out-of-frame TCR alpha sequences shared between twins showed an excess of sequences with low generation probability. Invariant T cells such as MAIT and iNKT could partly confound zero-insertion analyses, although diverse VJ usage argued against such confounding for most clonotypes. Fewer insertions were carried by abundant cord blood beta clonotypes; a weaker similar trend was observed in young adult naive repertoires, while no such trend was observed in memory repertoires. Because the same donors could not be followed over many years, the conclusions relied on cross-sectional statistical analysis. A weaker excess of twin sharing was found in beta out-of-frame sequences because the signal-to-noise ratio was lowered by fewer shared sequences.

Library preparation used 5' RACE. Sequencing was performed on an Illumina HiSeq 2000. A universal primer binding site was added through template switching, and the final cDNA carried a unique molecular identifier so that TCR cDNA molecules could be counted accurately. Specific primers in the conserved constant-segment region were used to synthesize first-strand cDNA for the TCR alpha and beta chains. Each cDNA library was double barcoded, with a SMART-Mk sample barcode plus Illumina barcodes, to control for contamination. TruSeq adapter sequences along with Illumina sample barcodes were introduced in two successive PCR steps. The TCR alpha and beta cDNA libraries were sequenced on the Illumina HiSeq platform using custom primers. The original pipeline was this. Raw reads were processed with MiGEC to extract unique molecular identifiers, and MiXCR was used to determine CDR3 positions. Recombination models were inferred per individual with the repgenHMM and IGoR tools using an EM algorithm. Shared clonotype analysis was performed with the tcR package in R, normalizing sharing by the product of cloneset sizes. To study raw recombination without the effects of thymic and clonal selection, out-of-frame nonproductive sequences were analyzed. The public reads were quality trimmed at Q25 with fastp and then assembled into clones with MiXCR by TCRdb, keeping productive beta chains. A single entry per CDR3 protein holds the most common genes and DNA from its merged rows. These V and J calls derive from TCRdb rather than the authors' analysis. Across this sample there are a few hundred thousand distinct CDR3 sequences, with 6% to 7% seen only once. The leading ten clones occupy approximately 15% of the sample.

This clonotype has at least ten counts. No cognate antigen has been identified for it. No clone much larger than this one lies a single base away; base qualities are absent. All donors were healthy Caucasians. Three pairs of female monozygotic twins, all aged roughly 18 to 30 years, were included in the twin cohort. CD4+ and CD8+ T cell populations were isolated with positive isolation kits from Invitrogen. The CDR3 has 14 amino acids, counting the end cysteine and phenylalanine. Only CDR3 DNA remains: 42 bases, in frame from the first base. Deletion took 4 bases off V and 4 bases off J, with a span of 12 bases between the germline ends. Looking up the germline V gene yields CDR1 MRHNA and CDR2 SNTAGT. These data are also associated with another study on T cells expressing NK-cell markers. That second publication adds: TCR beta-chain repertoires were profiled in sorted CD3+CD56+NKG2C+, CD3+CD56+NKG2C- and CD3+CD56-NKG2C+ T-cell subsets from several donors. Among the eight sequenced donors, only one was HCMV-seronegative, while the other seven were HCMV-seropositive. In several experiments an anti-gammadeltaTCR antibody was added to restrict sorting to alphabetaTCR-expressing T cells. In several donors, the dominant CD3+CD56+NKG2C+ clonotypes ranked among the top 10 CD8+ clonotypes, making up about 1.0-7.0% of CD8+ T cells. Those dominant clonotypes were again the most abundant among CD3+CD56-NKG2C+ cells in a few donors, at roughly 25-60.1%. It remained unclear whether the expanded NKG2C-expressing T cell clones were specific for HCMV antigens. The eight sequenced donors were randomly selected healthy volunteers, three men and five women. HCMV-specific IgG was detected in serum with a commercial ELISA kit to determine HCMV serostatus. MIGEC handled demultiplexing of the reads and grouping by UMI, while MiTCR was used to assemble and quantify clonotypes. To remove erroneous sequences, TCR cDNA sequences were retained only when supported by two or more reads. The tcR package was used for downstream repertoire analysis, and clonotypes were matched between fractions using CDR3 nucleotide sequence together with V segment. VDJmatch was used to annotate antigen specificity against VDJdb, with one amino acid substitution in CDR3 allowed.

The V gene is TRBV6-4 and the J gene is TRBJ2-3; TRBD2 is a possible D gene, resting on 6 matching bases. The clonotype was recovered from a woman under 30 in good health. The sample consisted of CD8+ T cells sorted from blood. The DNA sequence follows: TGTGCCAGCAGTGGTCGTTGGGGGGCAGATACGCAGTATTTT. Translated, this is CASSGRWGADTQYF.